This T cell receptor (beta chain) was sequenced in a study of radiation and T cells in renal cell carcinoma (dated by TCRdb to 2020 to 2022). Looking at the study overall: Samples came from a clinical trial, in which primary renal cell carcinomas received 15 Gy stereotactic body radiation therapy followed by nephrectomy 4 weeks later. In total, 50 to 60 samples underwent TCR beta sequencing: some 26 tumors plus 27 peripheral blood samples. Across all 55 or so samples, 4,016,671 unique CDR3 nucleotide sequences, encoding 2.5 million to 3 million unique CDR3 amino acid sequences, were identified.

V and J lose 3 bases and 5 bases, and a span of 10 bases separates them. The CDR3 holds 13 amino acids from the cysteine to the phenylalanine. Only the CDR3 part of the read is kept: 39 bases, read in frame from the first base. Sequences WNHNN (CDR1) and SYGVQD (CDR2) are obtained from the germline V gene (reference sequence). The time point label, read with the paper, signifies: blood 2 weeks post-SBRT. The treatment or condition label on this specimen signifies: 15 Gy SBRT to primary tumor, nephrectomy 4 weeks later. To follow tumor-enriched clonotypes, serial peripheral blood was collected from radiation-treated patients at baseline and at 2 weeks and 4 weeks after SBRT. Every patient had renal cell carcinoma of clear cell pathology. The QIAamp DNA Blood Mini Kit (Qiagen) was used to prepare genomic DNA for TCR sequencing. The analyses included only samples that passed all quality control checks.

Remarks on this clone: What antigen it recognizes has not been identified. Per-nucleotide qualities are absent, and no much larger clonotype sits a single base away.

What the study reported, not specific to this receptor: Dynamics of the blood repertoire were not tracked past 4 weeks after treatment. In blood, the top tumor clonotypes increased between baseline and 2 weeks post-radiation and then shrank by 4 weeks, which suggests that tumor-resident clones expanded only transiently. Because no pretreatment tumor biopsies were available, whether clonotypes were present in the tumor at baseline could not be determined. Because the trial had a single-armed design, the trial could not examine how radiation dose or scheduling affected the TCR repertoire.

TCR beta libraries were generated from genomic DNA with the immunoSEQ kit, following the manufacturer's recommendations. Library preparation used a first multiplex PCR with proprietary primers, then a second PCR adding unique barcodes, with bead cleanups after each round. A positive control reaction and a negative control reaction, both provided in the kit, were run with every batch of samples. The final libraries were assessed on an Agilent 4200 TapeStation D1000 ScreenTape, pooled by volume, and quantified by qPCR. Sequencing was performed on an Illumina NextSeq500 with a MidOutput 150-cycle cartridge, and 156 Read1 and 15 Index1 cycles were run with kit custom primers. The pooled library was loaded at roughly 0.96 pM, with an approximately 20% PhiX control spiked in. The original methods were these. Vendor-processed data were analyzed in R, and a clonotype was defined as all T cells sharing the same CDR3 nucleotide sequence. In the clone abundance analyses, frequencies were normalized to the 10,000 most abundant clones in each sample. Public T cell clones, which averaged fewer than five per sample, were excluded before analysis. Tumor-enriched and baseline blood-enriched clonotypes were defined by at least a 32-fold difference in abundance between compartments. A beta-binomial differential abundance model was applied to find clonotypes that expanded or contracted between blood time points. Similarity between tumor and blood repertoires was quantified using the Baroni-Urbani and Buser coefficient, and groups were compared with two-tailed Wilcoxon tests in R. The source is immuneACCESS, and TCRdb retained only in-frame sequences with V and J called. Part of the clones is not carried over; for the studies checked, unresolved V genes explain less than half of this, and the remainder is unexplained. The DNA was the basis for D and trimming; V, J and clone size are from that table. The sample table lists just under 80,000 clones, approximately 83% of them with a count of one. Approximately 22% of the sample is held by the ten biggest clonotypes.

This specimen was blood, taken from a patient whose treatment included radiotherapy and nephrectomy. This sequence originates from a woman in her forties or fifties with renal cell carcinoma. Here the chain combines TRBV10-1 and TRBJ2-5; 5 matching bases give a weak D call of TRBD1. The DNA sequence is as follows: TGCGCCAGCAGTGACCAGGGCTCTGAGACCCAGTACTTC. Its amino acids are CASSDQGSETQYF.